The source of this T cell receptor beta chain is a study of T-cell memory formation after mild COVID-19. This CDR3 has 13 amino acids. The ends were cut back, 5 bases at V and 6 bases at J, with 13 bases in the middle. Germline CDR1 SEHNR, CDR2 FQNEAQ (reference sequence). TCRdb recomputed calls from the 5' RACE reads with MiXCR, one row per CDR3 protein. The table records fewer than 700,000 distinct CDR3 sequences, about 20% of them present only once. In this sample, this clonotype turned up a few times. The chain recombines TRBV7-9 with TRBJ1-1; no reliable D call. Sequencing was done on a sample of PBMCs or a T cell subset sorted from them (not recorded which). The TCR comes from an adult woman who had mild COVID-19 (a few samples of this study predate the infection). Cell type and time point are not known. CDR3 nucleotides: TGTGCCAGCAGCCCTGGAAGGCCCGCTGAAGCTTTCTTT. This gives the protein CASSPGRPAEAFF. The entire variable domain, with the rest obtained from reference TRBV7-9 and TRBJ1-1, is as follows: DTGVSQNPRHKITKRGQNVTFRCDPISEHNRLYWYRQTLGQGPEFLTYFQNEAQLEKSRLLSDRFSAERPKGSFSTLEIQRTEQGDSAMYLCASSPGRPAEAFFGQGTRLTVV.